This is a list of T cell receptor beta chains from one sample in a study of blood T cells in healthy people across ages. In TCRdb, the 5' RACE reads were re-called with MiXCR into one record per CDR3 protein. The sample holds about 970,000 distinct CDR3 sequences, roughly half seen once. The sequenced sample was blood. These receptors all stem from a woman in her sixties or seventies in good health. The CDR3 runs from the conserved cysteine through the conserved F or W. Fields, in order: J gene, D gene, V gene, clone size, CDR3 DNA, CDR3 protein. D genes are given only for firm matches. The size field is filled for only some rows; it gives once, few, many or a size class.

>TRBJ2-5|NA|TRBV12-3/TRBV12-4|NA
TGTGCCAGCAGTTTTATCGGAGAGCAGTACTTC
CASSFIGEQYF
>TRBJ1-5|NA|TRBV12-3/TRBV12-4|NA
TGTGCCAGCAGTCTCTCTCCGTACCAGCCCCAGCATTTT
CASSLSPYQPQHF
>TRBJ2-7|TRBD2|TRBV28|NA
TGTGCCAGCAGTTCCGAGGGGACTAGCGGGAGGGCCCTCTACGAGCAGTACTTC
CASSSEGTSGRALYEQYF
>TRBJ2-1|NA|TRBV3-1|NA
TGTGCCAGCAGCCAAGGTCTCGGGTTAGAGTTCTTC
CASSQGLGLEFF
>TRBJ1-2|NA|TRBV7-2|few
TGTGCCAGCAGCACCCTTCAGGGATCAGGCTACACCTTC
CASSTLQGSGYTF
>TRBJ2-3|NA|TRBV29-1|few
TGCAGCGTTGCTCGTGACTTACACACAGATACGCAGTATTTT
CSVARDLHTDTQYF
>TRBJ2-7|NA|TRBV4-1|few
TGCGCCAGCAGCCACCTACCGGGATCCTCCTACGAGCAGTACTTC
CASSHLPGSSYEQYF
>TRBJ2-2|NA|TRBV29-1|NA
TGCAGCGTGAGGGGGACCCCGAACACCGGGGAGCTGTTTTTT
CSVRGTPNTGELFF
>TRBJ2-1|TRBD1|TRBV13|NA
TGTGCCAGCAGCGAGGGACAGCGTTACTTTCAGTTCTTC
CASSEGQRYFQFF
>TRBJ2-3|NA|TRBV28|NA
TGTGCCAGCAGTTTGAGGTTAGCCTTTCGGTATTTT
CASSLRLAFRYF
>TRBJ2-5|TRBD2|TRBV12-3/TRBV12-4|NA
TGTGCCAGCAGTTTAGAGCGGGGAGAGGGGCAAGAGACCCAGTACTTC
CASSLERGEGQETQYF
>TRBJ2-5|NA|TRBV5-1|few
TGCGCCAGCAGCCCACCCTCGGAAGAGACCCAGTACTTC
CASSPPSEETQYF
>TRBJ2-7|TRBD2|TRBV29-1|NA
TGCAGCGTTGCGGGGACTAGCGGGAGGGGGCTTTACGAGCAGTACTTC
CSVAGTSGRGLYEQYF
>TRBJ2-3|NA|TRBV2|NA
TGTGCCAGCCTCGGGATCCACACAGATACGCAGTATTTT
CASLGIHTDTQYF
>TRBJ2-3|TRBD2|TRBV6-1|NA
TGTGCCAGCAGTGACGCCGGGAGGGGCACAGATACGCAGTATTTT
CASSDAGRGTDTQYF
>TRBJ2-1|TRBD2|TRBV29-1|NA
TGCAGCGTTGAAGAATTTACAGGACTAGCGGACTACAATGAACAGTTCTTC
CSVEEFTGLADYNEQFF